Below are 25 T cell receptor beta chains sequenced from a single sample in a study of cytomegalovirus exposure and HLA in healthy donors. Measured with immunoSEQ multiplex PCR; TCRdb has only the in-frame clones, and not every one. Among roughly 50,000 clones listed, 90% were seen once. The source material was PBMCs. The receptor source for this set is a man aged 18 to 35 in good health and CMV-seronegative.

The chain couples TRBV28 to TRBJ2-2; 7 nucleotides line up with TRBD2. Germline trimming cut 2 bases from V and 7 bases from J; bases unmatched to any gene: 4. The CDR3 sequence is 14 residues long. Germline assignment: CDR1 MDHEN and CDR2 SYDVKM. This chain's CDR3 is CASSLGGESGELFF. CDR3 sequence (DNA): TGTGCCAGCAGTTTAGGGGGGGAGAGCGGGGAGCTGTTTTTT.

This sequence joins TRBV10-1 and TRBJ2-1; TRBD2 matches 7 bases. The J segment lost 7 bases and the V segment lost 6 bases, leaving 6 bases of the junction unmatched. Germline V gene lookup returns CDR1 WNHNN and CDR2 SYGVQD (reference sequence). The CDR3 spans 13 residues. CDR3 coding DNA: TGCGCCAGCAGCCCTCGGACTAGTAATGAGCAGTTCTTC. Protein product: CASSPRTSNEQFF.

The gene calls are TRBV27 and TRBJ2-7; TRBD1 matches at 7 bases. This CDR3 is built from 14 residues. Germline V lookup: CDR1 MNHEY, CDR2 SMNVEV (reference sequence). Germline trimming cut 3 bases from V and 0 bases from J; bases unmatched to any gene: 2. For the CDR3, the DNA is TGTGCCAGCAGTTTGGGGACAGTCTCCTACGAGCAGTACTTC. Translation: CASSLGTVSYEQYF.

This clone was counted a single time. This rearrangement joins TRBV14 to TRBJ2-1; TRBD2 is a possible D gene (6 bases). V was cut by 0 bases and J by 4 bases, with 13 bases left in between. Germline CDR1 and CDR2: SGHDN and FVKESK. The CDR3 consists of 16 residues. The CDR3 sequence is CASSQEDSREYNEQFF. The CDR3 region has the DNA TGTGCCAGCAGCCAAGAAGACTCGCGGGAATACAATGAGCAGTTCTTC. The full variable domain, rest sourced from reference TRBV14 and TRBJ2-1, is EAGVTQFPSHSVIEKGQTVTLRCDPISGHDNLYWYRRVMGKEIKFLLHFVKESKQDESGMPNNRFLAERTGGTYSTLKVQPAELEDSGVYFCASSQEDSREYNEQFFGPGTRLTVL.

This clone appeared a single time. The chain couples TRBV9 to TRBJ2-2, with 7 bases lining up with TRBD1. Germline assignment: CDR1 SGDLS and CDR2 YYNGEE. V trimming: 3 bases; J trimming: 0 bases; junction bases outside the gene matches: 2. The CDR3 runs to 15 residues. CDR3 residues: CASSAGTANTGELFF. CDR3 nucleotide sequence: TGTGCCAGCAGCGCCGGGACAGCGAACACCGGGGAGCTGTTTTTT.

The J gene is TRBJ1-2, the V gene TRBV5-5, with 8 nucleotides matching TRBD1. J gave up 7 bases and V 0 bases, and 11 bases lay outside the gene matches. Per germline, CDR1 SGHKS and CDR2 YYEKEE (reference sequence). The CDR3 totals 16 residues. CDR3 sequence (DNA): TGTGCCAGCAGCTTGGCGGACAGGGCGGGAGACGGTGGCTACACCTTC. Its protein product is CASSLADRAGDGGYTF.

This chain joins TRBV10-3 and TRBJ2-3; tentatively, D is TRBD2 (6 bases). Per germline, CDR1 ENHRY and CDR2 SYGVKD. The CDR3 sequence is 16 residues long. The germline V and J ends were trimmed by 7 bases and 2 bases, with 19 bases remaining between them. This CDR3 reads CAIKTPGVGATDTQYF. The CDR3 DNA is TGTGCCATCAAAACCCCGGGGGTGGGCGCCACAGATACGCAGTATTTT.

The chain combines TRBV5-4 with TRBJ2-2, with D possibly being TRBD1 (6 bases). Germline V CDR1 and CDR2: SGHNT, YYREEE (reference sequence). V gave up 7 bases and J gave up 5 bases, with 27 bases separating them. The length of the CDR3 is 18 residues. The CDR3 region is CASGRDILQATATGELFF. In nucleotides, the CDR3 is TGTGCCAGCGGCCGGGACATACTACAGGCGACGGCGACCGGGGAGCTGTTTTTT.

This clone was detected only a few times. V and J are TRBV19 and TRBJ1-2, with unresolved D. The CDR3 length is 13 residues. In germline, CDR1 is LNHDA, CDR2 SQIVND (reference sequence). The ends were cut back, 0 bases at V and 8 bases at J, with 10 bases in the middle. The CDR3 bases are TGTGCCAGTAGTATAGAGGCTAGCGGGGGCTACACCTTC. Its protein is CASSIEASGGYTF.

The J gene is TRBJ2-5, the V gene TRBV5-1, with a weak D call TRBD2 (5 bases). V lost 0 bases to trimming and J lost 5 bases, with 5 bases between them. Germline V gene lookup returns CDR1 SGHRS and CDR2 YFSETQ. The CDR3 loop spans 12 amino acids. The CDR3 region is CASSLGEETQYF. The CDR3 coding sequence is TGCGCCAGCAGCTTGGGGGAGGAGACCCAGTACTTC.

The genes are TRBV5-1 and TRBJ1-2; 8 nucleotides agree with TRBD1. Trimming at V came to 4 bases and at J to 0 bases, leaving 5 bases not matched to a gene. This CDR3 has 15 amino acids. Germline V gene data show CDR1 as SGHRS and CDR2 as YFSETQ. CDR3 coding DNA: TGCGCCAGCAGCCTCCGGGACAGGTCTAACTATGGCTACACCTTC. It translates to CASSLRDRSNYGYTF.

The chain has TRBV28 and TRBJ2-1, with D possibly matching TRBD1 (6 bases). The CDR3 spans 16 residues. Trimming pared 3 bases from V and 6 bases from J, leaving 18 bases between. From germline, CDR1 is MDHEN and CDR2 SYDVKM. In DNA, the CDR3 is TGTGCCAGCAGTTTTAGGGGGATTAGGTTCGGCAATGAGCAGTTCTTC. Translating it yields CASSFRGIRFGNEQFF. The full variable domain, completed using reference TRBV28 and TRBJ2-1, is DVKVTQSSRYLVKRTGEKVFLECVQDMDHENMFWYRQDPGLGLRLIYFSYDVKMKEKGDIPEGYSVSREKKERFSLILESASTNQTSMYLCASSFRGIRFGNEQFFGPGTRLTVL.

CDR3 in DNA: TGTGCCAGCAGTTATCAGGGATCTAGGAATGAGCAGTTCTTC. Translated: CASSYQGSRNEQFF. V usage is TRBV6-5 and J usage is TRBJ2-1; possible D gene TRBD1, 5 bases. With 3 bases removed from V and 7 bases from J, the gap between germline ends came to 13 bases. In germline, CDR1 is MNHEY, CDR2 SVGAGI. The CDR3 is 14 residues long.

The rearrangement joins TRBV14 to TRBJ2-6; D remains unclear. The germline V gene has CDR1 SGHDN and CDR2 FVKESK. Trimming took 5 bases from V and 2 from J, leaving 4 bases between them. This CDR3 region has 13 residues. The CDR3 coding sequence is TGTGCCAGCAGCACAGCTGGGGCCAACGTCCTGACTTTC. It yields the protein CASSTAGANVLTF.

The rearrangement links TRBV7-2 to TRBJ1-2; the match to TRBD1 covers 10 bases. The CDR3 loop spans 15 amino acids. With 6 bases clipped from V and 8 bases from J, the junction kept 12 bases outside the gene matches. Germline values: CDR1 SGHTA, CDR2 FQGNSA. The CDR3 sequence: CASRATGTGAGGYTF. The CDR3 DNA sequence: TGTGCCAGCAGAGCGACGGGGACAGGGGCGGGCGGCTACACCTTC. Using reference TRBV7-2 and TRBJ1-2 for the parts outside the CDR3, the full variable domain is GAGVSQSPSNKVTEKGKDVELRCDPISGHTALYWYRQSLGQGLEFLIYFQGNSAPDKSGLPSDRFSAERTGGSVSTLTIQRTQQEDSAVYLCASRATGTGAGGYTFGSGTRLTVV.

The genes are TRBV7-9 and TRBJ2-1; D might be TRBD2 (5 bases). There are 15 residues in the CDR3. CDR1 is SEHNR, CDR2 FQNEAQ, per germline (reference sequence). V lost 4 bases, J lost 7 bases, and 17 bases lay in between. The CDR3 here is CASSSLAPLGNEQFF. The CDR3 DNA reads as TGTGCCAGCAGCTCCCTAGCCCCCCTGGGGAATGAGCAGTTCTTC.

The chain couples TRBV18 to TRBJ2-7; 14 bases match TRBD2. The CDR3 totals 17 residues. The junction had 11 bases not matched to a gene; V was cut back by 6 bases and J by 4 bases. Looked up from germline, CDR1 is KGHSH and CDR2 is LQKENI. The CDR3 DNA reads TGTGCCAGCTCGTCCGGGACTAGCGGGAGACGTTCGTACGAGCAGTACTTC. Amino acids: CASSSGTSGRRSYEQYF.

The chain's CDR3 is CASTRGLLSGNTIYF. CDR3 nucleotides: TGTGCCAGCACCCGAGGGCTCCTCTCTGGAAACACCATATATTTT. The V call is TRBV2, the J call TRBJ1-3; D gene ambiguous. V was pared by 7 bases and J by 0 bases, with 13 bases between. The CDR3 extends over 15 amino acids. Germline CDR1 SNHLY, CDR2 FYNNEI.

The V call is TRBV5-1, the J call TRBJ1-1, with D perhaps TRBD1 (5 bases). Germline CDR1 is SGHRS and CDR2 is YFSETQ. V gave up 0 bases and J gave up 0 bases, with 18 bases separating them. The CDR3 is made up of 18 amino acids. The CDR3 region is CASSLDGRAVPMNTEAFF. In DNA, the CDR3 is TGCGCCAGCAGCTTGGACGGCAGGGCGGTCCCAATGAACACTGAAGCTTTCTTT.

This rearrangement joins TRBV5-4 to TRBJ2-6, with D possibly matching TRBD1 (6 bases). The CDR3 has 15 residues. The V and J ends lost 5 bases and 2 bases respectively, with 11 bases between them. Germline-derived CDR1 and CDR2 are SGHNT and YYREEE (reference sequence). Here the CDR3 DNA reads TGTGCCAGCAGTACGCAGGGGCCTGGGGCCAACGTCCTGACTTTC. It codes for CASSTQGPGANVLTF.

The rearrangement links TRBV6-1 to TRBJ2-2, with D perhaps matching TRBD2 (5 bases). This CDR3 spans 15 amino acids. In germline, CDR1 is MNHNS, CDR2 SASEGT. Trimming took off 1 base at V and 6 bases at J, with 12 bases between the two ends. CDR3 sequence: CASSEGLAVAGELFF. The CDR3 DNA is TGTGCCAGCAGTGAAGGGCTAGCAGTTGCCGGGGAGCTGTTTTTT.

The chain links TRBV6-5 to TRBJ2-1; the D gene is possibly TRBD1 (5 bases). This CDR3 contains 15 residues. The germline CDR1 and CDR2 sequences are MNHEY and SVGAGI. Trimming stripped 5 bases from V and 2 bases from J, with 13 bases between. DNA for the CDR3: TGTGCCAGCAGTCGAAGGGGCGCAACCTACAATGAGCAGTTCTTC. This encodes CASSRRGATYNEQFF.

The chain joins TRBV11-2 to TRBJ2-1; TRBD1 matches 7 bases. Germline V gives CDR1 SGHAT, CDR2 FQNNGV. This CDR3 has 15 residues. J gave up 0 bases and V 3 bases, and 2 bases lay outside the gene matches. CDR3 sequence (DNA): TGTGCCAGCAGCTTGACAGGGAGCTCCTACAATGAGCAGTTCTTC. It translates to CASSLTGSSYNEQFF.

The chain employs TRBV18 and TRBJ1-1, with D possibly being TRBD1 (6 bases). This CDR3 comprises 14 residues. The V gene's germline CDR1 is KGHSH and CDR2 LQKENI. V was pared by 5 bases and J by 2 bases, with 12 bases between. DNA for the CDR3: TGTGCCAGCTCATCGCGACAGGATAACACTGAAGCTTTCTTT. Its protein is CASSSRQDNTEAFF.

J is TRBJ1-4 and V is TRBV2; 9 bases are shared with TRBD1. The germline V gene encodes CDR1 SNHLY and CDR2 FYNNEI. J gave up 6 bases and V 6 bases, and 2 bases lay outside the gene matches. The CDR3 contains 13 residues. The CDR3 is CASRGTGYEKLFF. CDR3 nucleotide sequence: TGTGCCAGCAGGGGGACAGGGTATGAAAAACTGTTTTTT.